The 24 T cell receptor beta chains presented below share a single source sample, sequenced in a study of metastatic and nonmetastatic thyroid tumors. No patient received treatment before thyroid surgery. Via MiXCR, TCRdb re-called the PCR reads. The data show 91,000 or so clones, roughly 13% seen once. The sample consisted of blood. Every receptor here comes from a female donor with papillary thyroid cancer or a benign thyroid nodule (not recorded which). Some clones in this sample may be carry-over from other donors' samples.

In the case of this clone: Just one base apart from a much larger clone, this may be a read error. Other DNA sequences in this specimen translate into the identical CDR3. This chain joins TRBV9 and TRBJ2-3, with 7 bases lining up with TRBD2. The CDR3 is 15 residues long. Trimming removed 0 bases from V and 3 bases from J; junction bases left unmatched: 4. Germline assignment: CDR1 SGDLS and CDR2 YYNGEE. CDR3 region: CASSVGGGGTDTQYF. The CDR3 DNA is TGTGCCAGCAGCGTAGGGGGCGGGGGTACAGATACGCAGTATTTT.

Note on this clone: A much larger clone lies a single base off, so this may be a read error. The V call is TRBV29-1, the J call TRBJ1-4; D perhaps matches TRBD1 (6 bases). V shed 3 bases and J shed 3 bases, with 11 bases lying between them. The V gene's germline CDR1 is SQVTM and CDR2 ANQGSEA. CDR3 length: 14 amino acids. The CDR3 DNA follows: TGCAGCGTTGACGGGGGCGCAGCTAATGAAAAACTGTTTTTT. It codes for CSVDGGAANEKLFF. Based on the CDR3 plus reference TRBV29-1 and TRBJ1-4, the full variable domain is SAVISQKPSRDICQRGTSLTIQCQVDSQVTMMFWYRQQPGQSLTLIATANQGSEATYESGFVIDKFPISRPNLTFSTLTVSNMSPEDSSIYLCSVDGGAANEKLFFGSGTQLSVL.

In this sample, this clone turned up many times. V usage is TRBV28 and J usage is TRBJ1-3; the D is unclear. Germline CDR1 MDHEN, CDR2 SYDVKM. The CDR3 loop spans 13 amino acids. The V and J ends lost 5 bases and 1 base respectively, with 6 bases between them. The CDR3 DNA follows: TGTGCCAGCAGTCAGGCTTCTGGAAACACCATATATTTT. It yields the protein CASSQASGNTIYF.

This clone was recorded many times. The chain carries TRBV19 and TRBJ1-6; tentative D call: TRBD1 (5 bases). This CDR3 region has 14 residues. V was cut by 4 bases and J by 7 bases, with 11 bases left in between. CDR1 and CDR2 (germline): LNHDA, SQIVND (reference sequence). The CDR3 coding sequence is TGTGCCAGTAGTACCGGGACGGAAAATTCACCCCTCCACTTT. It specifies CASSTGTENSPLHF.

This sequence joins TRBV27 and TRBJ1-2; TRBD1 matches at 11 bases. This CDR3 region has 14 residues. Looked up from germline, CDR1 is MNHEY and CDR2 is SMNVEV (reference sequence). CDR3 loop: CSISTGTGGSGYTF. The DNA of the CDR3 is TGTTCCATCAGCACCGGGACAGGGGGATCTGGCTACACCTTC.

This clone was recorded at least ten times. This chain joins TRBV6-2 or TRBV6-3 and TRBJ2-5; TRBD2 matches at 9 bases. The CDR3 contains 15 residues. Germline V CDR1 and CDR2: MNHEY, SVGEGT. V dropped 6 bases and J dropped 1; count of bases not matched to a gene: 6. DNA of the CDR3: TGTGCCAGCAGCGTCCTAGCGGGGATCCAAGAGACCCAGTACTTC. This translates into CASSVLAGIQETQYF.

This clone has ten or more counts. This chain uses TRBV15 with TRBJ2-1; D not resolved. The CDR3 totals 13 residues. Germline values: CDR1 LNHNV, CDR2 YYDKDF (reference sequence). V lost 5 bases to trimming and J lost 4 bases, with 9 bases between them. CDR3 amino acids: CATSRTDYNEQFF. In DNA form, the CDR3 reads TGTGCCACCAGCCGGACGGATTACAATGAGCAGTTCTTC.

Many counts were recorded for this clone. The chain couples TRBV10-3 to TRBJ2-2; 13 nucleotides line up with TRBD2. The CDR3 is 17 residues long. The V gene end was trimmed by 4 bases and the J gene end by 5 bases; junction bases not matched to a gene: 7. Per the germline V gene, CDR1 is ENHRY and CDR2 is SYGVKD. DNA of the CDR3: TGTGCCATCAGTGGAGGTCCGGGACTAGCGGGAACCGGGGAGCTGTTTTTT. Protein sequence: CAISGGPGLAGTGELFF.

This clone was found many times. In the same sample, other DNA sequences code for this CDR3. The rearrangement links TRBV7-8 to TRBJ2-6, with D possibly TRBD1 on 6 matching bases. This CDR3 comprises 16 residues. V gave up 5 bases and J gave up 3 bases, with 14 bases separating them. Germline loops: CDR1 SGHVS, CDR2 FQNEAQ. The CDR3 nucleotides read TGTGCCAGCAGCCCGACAGGTAGTGATGGGGCCAACGTCCTGACTTTC. This codes for CASSPTGSDGANVLTF. Variable domain in full (rest from reference TRBV7-8 and TRBJ2-6): GAGVSQSPRYKVAKRGQDVALRCDPISGHVSLFWYQQALGQGPEFLTYFQNEAQLDKSGLPSDRFFAERPEGSVSTLKIQRTQQEDSAVYLCASSPTGSDGANVLTFGAGSRLTVL.

This clone was found many times. The chain combines TRBV7-8 with TRBJ1-6; D gene unclear. There are 16 residues in the CDR3. Germline CDR1 reads SGHVS; CDR2 reads FQNEAQ. With 4 bases removed from V and 0 bases from J, the gap between germline ends came to 10 bases. Here the CDR3 reads CASSWRGRSYNSPLHF. The CDR3 nucleotides read TGTGCCAGCAGCTGGAGAGGACGCTCCTATAATTCACCCCTCCACTTT.

Turning to this clone: Since a much larger clone is just one base distant, this may be a read error. The chain carries TRBV28 and TRBJ2-1, with 8 bases fitting TRBD1. The CDR3 runs 14 residues. Germline V gene lookup returns CDR1 MDHEN and CDR2 SYDVKM. The CDR3 DNA sequence: TGTGTCAGCAGTTTTGCAGGGGGCTCGAATGAGCAGTTCTTC. Its translation is CVSSFAGGSNEQFF.

This clone was seen ten or more times. CDR3 nucleotides: TGTGCCAGCAGGGGACTAGCGGGAAATGAGCAGTTCTTC. It codes for CASRGLAGNEQFF. The chain recombines TRBV12-3 or TRBV12-4 with TRBJ2-1; TRBD2 matches 13 bases. V was pared by 6 bases and J by 7 bases, with 0 bases of the junction left unmatched. The CDR3 spans 13 residues.

J is TRBJ2-7 and V is TRBV6-1; D is possibly TRBD1 (6 bases). The V end was cut by 6 bases, the J end by 0 bases, with 12 bases between. This CDR3 contains 14 residues. Germline V gene lookup returns CDR1 MNHNS and CDR2 SASEGT. The chain's CDR3 is CASRQGESSYEQYF. The CDR3 DNA is TGTGCCAGCAGACAGGGCGAAAGCTCCTACGAGCAGTACTTC.

Notes on this clone: Being one base from a much bigger clone, this may be a read error. The CDR3 is CASSLFVGVTKNIQYF. CDR3 nucleotides: TGTGCCAGCAGCTTGTTTGTAGGGGTGACCAAAAACATTCAGTACTTC. This chain links TRBV5-8 with TRBJ2-4; D may be TRBD1 (5 bases). The germline gives CDR1 SGHTS, CDR2 YDEGEE. CDR3 length equals 16 residues. V was clipped by 1 base and J by 2 bases, with 13 bases between them.

This clone was picked up many times. The genes are TRBV28 and TRBJ2-1; D perhaps matches TRBD2 (6 bases). V lost 2 bases and J lost 2, with 10 bases in between. The germline gives CDR1 MDHEN, CDR2 SYDVKM. This CDR3 comprises 15 residues. The CDR3 loop reads CASSLGLATYNEQFF. The DNA of the CDR3 is TGTGCCAGCAGTTTAGGGCTAGCGACCTACAATGAGCAGTTCTTC.

This clone was observed at least ten times. This rearrangement joins TRBV6-1 to TRBJ1-5; no clear D gene. The CDR3 contains 14 residues. CDR1 and CDR2 (germline): MNHNS, SASEGT. Trimming cost V 6 bases and J 3 bases, with 12 bases left between them. CDR3 protein: CASRGPRDNQPQHF. The CDR3 nucleotides read TGTGCCAGCAGGGGTCCAAGGGACAATCAGCCCCAGCATTTT.

This clone was counted ten times or more. This chain joins TRBV11-2 and TRBJ2-3, with TRBD2 identical over 9 bases. The CDR3 is 16 amino acids. Unmatched junction bases numbered 5, after V lost 1 base and J lost 3 bases. Germline assignment: CDR1 SGHAT and CDR2 FQNNGV. Written as DNA, the CDR3 is TGTGCCAGCAGCTTAGTTCGCGGGAGGGGGACAGATACGCAGTATTTT. Translated, it gives CASSLVRGRGTDTQYF.

This clone was counted only a few times. This may be a read error, as it is one base from a much larger clone. The chain links TRBV29-1 to TRBJ2-7; D unclear. The length of the CDR3 is 13 residues. V was pared by 4 bases and J by 10 bases, with 20 bases between. Germline lookup yields CDR1 SQVTM and CDR2 ANQGSEA. The CDR3 sequence: CSVVTHWTFDQYF. DNA of the CDR3: TGCAGCGTTGTGACTCATTGGACCTTCGATCAGTACTTC.

On this clone itself: This sequence may be a read error, since a much larger clone differs from it by one base. Additional DNA sequences in this sample encode the identical CDR3. The gene calls are TRBV29-1 and TRBJ2-5; TRBD2 matches 8 bases. The CDR3 is 14 residues long. Germline trimming cut 4 bases from V and 4 bases from J; bases unmatched to any gene: 8. CDR1 is SQVTM and CDR2 is ANQGSEA in the germline V gene. The CDR3 coding sequence is TGCAGCGTTGCCCTGGCGGGAGGCCCAGAGACCCAGTACTTC. It translates to CSVALAGGPETQYF. The full variable domain, rest sourced from reference TRBV29-1 and TRBJ2-5, is SAVISQKPSRDICQRGTSLTIQCQVDSQVTMMFWYRQQPGQSLTLIATANQGSEATYESGFVIDKFPISRPNLTFSTLTVSNMSPEDSSIYLCSVALAGGPETQYFGPGTRLLVL.

This clone was recorded at least ten times. The rearrangement links TRBV9 to TRBJ2-7; 9 bases fit TRBD2. The length of the CDR3 is 14 residues. V was clipped by 4 bases and J by 3 bases; unmatched bases: 5. Germline V lookup: CDR1 SGDLS, CDR2 YYNGEE. CDR3 nucleotide sequence: TGTGCCAGCAGCAAACTAGCGGGCAACTACGAGCAGTACTTC. Protein: CASSKLAGNYEQYF.

This clone was seen ten or more times. This sequence joins TRBV6-5 and TRBJ2-7; 12 bases are shared with TRBD2. The V gene end was trimmed by 4 bases and the J gene end by 3 bases; junction bases not matched to a gene: 16. The CDR3 contains 19 residues. CDR1 and CDR2 (germline): MNHEY, SVGAGI. In DNA form, the CDR3 reads TGTGCCAGCAGTTCTTACCAAACGAAGACTAGCGGGAGACTCTACGAGCAGTACTTC. It yields the protein CASSSYQTKTSGRLYEQYF.

This sequence joins TRBV20-1 and TRBJ1-6; tentatively, D is TRBD1 (6 bases). The CDR3 covers 13 residues. CDR1 DFQATT and CDR2 SNEGSKA come from the germline V gene (reference sequence). Trimming shortened V by 2 bases and J by 11 bases, and 13 bases separated the two germline ends. CDR3 protein: CSARLQGIPPLHF. CDR3 coding DNA: TGCAGTGCTAGACTACAGGGTATTCCACCCCTCCACTTT.

This clone was seen repeatedly, ten times or more. The V gene is TRBV29-1, the J gene TRBJ2-3; D is unclear. The CDR3 is made up of 12 amino acids. The V end was cut by 6 bases, the J end by 1 base, with 8 bases between. CDR1 is SQVTM, CDR2 ANQGSEA, per germline. CDR3 amino acids: CSVMVGTDTQYF. In DNA, the CDR3 is TGCAGCGTCATGGTGGGCACAGATACGCAGTATTTT.

The chain links TRBV20-1 to TRBJ2-7, with D possibly being TRBD1 (9 bases). The CDR3 is made up of 17 amino acids. Germline CDR1 and CDR2: DFQATT and SNEGSKA (reference sequence). Trimming stripped 4 bases from V and 2 bases from J, with 24 bases between. CDR3 bases: TGCAGTGCTAAGGGACAGGGTTGTAGCGGGATGGCCTACGAGCAGTACTTC. Its translation: CSAKGQGCSGMAYEQYF.